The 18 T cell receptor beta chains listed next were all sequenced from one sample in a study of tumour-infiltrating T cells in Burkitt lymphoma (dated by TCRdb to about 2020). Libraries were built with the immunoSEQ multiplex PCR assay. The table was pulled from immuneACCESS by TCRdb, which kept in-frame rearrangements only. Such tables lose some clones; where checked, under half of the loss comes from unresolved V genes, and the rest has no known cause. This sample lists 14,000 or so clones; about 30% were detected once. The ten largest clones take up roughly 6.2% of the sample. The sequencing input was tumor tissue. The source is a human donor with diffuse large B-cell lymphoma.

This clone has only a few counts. The CDR3 region has the DNA TGTGCCAGCAGTCGGGACAGGGGATCCAATCAGCCCCAGCATTTT. The encoded protein is CASSRDRGSNQPQHF. The gene calls are TRBV6-1 and TRBJ1-5, with 10 bases that match TRBD1. Germline CDR1 and CDR2: MNHNS and SASEGT. V shed 5 bases and J 3 bases; nucleotides not matched to a gene: 4. The CDR3 contains 15 residues.

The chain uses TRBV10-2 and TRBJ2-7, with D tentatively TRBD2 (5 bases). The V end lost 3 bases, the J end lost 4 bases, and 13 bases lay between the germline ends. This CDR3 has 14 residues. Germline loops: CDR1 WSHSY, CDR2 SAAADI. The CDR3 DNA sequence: TGCGCCAGCAGTGAAGGCGGGCGAGGGTACGAGCAGTACTTC. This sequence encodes CASSEGGRGYEQYF.

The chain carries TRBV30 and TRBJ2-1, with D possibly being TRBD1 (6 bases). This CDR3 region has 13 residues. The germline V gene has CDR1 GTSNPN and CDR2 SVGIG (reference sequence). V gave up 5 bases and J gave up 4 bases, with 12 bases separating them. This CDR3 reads CAWGTTFYNEQFF. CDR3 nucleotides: TGTGCCTGGGGGACAACGTTTTACAATGAGCAGTTCTTC.

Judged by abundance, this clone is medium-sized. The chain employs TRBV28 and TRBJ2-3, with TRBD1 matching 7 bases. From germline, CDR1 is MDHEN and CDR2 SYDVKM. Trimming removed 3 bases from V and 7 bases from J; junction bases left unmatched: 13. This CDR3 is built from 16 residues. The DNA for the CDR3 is TGTGCCAGCAGTTTCGGGACAGCTGGCCCGTTGCATACGCAGTATTTT. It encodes CASSFGTAGPLHTQYF.

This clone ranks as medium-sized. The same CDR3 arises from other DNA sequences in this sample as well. CDR3 protein: CASSSGNGELFF. Here the CDR3 DNA reads TGTGCCAGCAGCTCCGGAAACGGGGAGCTGTTTTTT. The chain joins TRBV7-9 to TRBJ2-2; D remains unclear. This CDR3 is 12 amino acids long. Between the trimmed V and J ends, which lost 4 bases and 7 bases, there was a span of 7 bases. Germline V gene sequence: CDR1 SEHNR, CDR2 FQNEAQ (reference sequence). Together with reference TRBV7-9 and TRBJ2-2, the CDR3 gives the full variable domain: DTGVSQNPRHKITKRGQNVTFRCDPISEHNRLYWYRQTLGQGPEFLTYFQNEAQLEKSRLLSDRFSAERPKGSFSTLEIQRTEQGDSAMYLCASSSGNGELFFGEGSRLTVL.

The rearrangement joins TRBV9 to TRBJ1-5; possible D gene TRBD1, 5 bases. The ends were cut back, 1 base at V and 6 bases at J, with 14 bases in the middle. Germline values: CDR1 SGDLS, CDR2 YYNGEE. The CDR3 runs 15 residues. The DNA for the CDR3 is TGTGCCAGCAGCGTATTTCGGGGGTCCCCTCAGCCCCAGCATTTT. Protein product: CASSVFRGSPQPQHF.

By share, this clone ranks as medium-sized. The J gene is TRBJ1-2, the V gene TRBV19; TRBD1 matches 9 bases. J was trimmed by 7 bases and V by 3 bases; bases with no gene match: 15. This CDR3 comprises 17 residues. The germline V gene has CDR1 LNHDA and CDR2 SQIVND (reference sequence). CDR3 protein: CASSIGTGLFHGSGYTF. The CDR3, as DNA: TGTGCCAGTAGTATTGGGACAGGGCTATTTCACGGAAGTGGCTACACCTTC.

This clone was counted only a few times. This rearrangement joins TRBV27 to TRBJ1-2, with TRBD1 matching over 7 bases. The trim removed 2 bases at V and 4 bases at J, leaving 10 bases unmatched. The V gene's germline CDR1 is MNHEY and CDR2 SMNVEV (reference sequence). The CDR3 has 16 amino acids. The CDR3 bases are TGTGCCAGCAGTTTACGTGGGACAGCATATCCCTATGGCTACACCTTC. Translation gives CASSLRGTAYPYGYTF.

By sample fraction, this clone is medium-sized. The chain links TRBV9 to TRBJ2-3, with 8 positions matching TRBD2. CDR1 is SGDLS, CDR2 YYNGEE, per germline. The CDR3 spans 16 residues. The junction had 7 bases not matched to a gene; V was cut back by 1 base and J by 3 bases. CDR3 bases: TGTGCCAGCAGCGTAAATTCAGCGGGAGATACAGATACGCAGTATTTT. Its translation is CASSVNSAGDTDTQYF.

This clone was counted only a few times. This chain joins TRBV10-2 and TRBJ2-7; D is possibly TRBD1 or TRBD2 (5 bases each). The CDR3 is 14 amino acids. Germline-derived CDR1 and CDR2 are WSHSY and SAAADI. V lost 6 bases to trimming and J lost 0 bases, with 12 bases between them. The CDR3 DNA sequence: TGCGCCAGCAGGCCCAGGGAGAGCTCCTACGAGCAGTACTTC. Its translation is CASRPRESSYEQYF.

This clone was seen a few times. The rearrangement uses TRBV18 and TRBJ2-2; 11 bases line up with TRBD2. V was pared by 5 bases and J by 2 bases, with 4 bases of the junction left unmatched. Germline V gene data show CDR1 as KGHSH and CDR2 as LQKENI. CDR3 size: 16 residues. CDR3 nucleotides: TGTGCCAGCTCAACGACTAGCGGGATTAACACCGGGGAGCTGTTTTTT. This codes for CASSTTSGINTGELFF.

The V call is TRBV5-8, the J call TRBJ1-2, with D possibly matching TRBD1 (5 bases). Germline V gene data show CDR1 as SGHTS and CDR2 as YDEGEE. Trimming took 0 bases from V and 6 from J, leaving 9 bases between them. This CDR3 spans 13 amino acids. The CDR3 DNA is TGTGCCAGCAGCTTGGGGGGGAGCGATGGCTACACCTTC. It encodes CASSLGGSDGYTF.

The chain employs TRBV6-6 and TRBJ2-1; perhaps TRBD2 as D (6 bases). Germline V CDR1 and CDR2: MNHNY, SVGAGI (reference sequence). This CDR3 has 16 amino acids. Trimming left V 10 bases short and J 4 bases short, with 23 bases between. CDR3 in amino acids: CATIRGTGDHYNEQFF. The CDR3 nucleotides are TGTGCCACCATCCGAGGTACGGGGGACCATTACAATGAGCAGTTCTTC.

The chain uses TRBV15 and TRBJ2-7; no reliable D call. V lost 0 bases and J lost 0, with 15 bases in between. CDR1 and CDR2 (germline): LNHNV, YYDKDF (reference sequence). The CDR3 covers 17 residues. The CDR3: CATSRDVGPVDSYEQYF. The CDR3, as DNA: TGTGCCACCAGCAGAGATGTCGGGCCGGTGGACTCCTACGAGCAGTACTTC.

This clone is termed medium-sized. The CDR3 sequence: CASSPEGGTGGETQYF. For the CDR3, the DNA is TGTGCCAGCAGCCCCGAGGGAGGGACCGGGGGGGAGACCCAGTACTTC. The chain carries TRBV9 and TRBJ2-5; 7 nucleotides line up with TRBD2. The ends lost 4 bases at V and 5 bases at J; junction bases unmatched: 14. Germline lookup yields CDR1 SGDLS and CDR2 YYNGEE. The CDR3 contains 16 residues.

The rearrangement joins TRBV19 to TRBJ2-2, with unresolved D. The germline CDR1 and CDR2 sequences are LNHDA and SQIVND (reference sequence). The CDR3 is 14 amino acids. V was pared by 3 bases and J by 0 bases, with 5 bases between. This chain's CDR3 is CASSIQTNTGELFF. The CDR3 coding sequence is TGTGCCAGTAGTATTCAGACGAACACCGGGGAGCTGTTTTTT.

The CDR3 loop reads CASKGLAGRSAYEQYF. The CDR3 nucleotides read TGTGCCAGCAAGGGACTAGCGGGCAGGTCGGCCTACGAGCAGTACTTC. The genes are TRBV27 and TRBJ2-7; 12 bases fit TRBD2. The CDR3 is made up of 16 amino acids. The ends lost 7 bases at V and 2 bases at J; junction bases unmatched: 9. In germline, CDR1 is MNHEY, CDR2 SMNVEV (reference sequence).

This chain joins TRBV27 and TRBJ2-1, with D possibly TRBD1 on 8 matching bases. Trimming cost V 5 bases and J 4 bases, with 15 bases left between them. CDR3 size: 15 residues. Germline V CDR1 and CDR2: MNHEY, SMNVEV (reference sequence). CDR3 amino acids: CASSLTGGGYNEQFF. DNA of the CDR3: TGTGCCAGCAGTCTTACAGGGGGGGGATACAATGAGCAGTTCTTC.